This record looks at one T cell receptor beta chain sequence and its context. Its cognate antigen is unknown. The source of the sample is a study of T cell responses to AZD1222 COVID-19 vaccine. For the study at large: Pooled samples include second doses given at about 4 or 12 weeks.

Germline loops: CDR1 SGHTS, CDR2 YDEGEE. The CDR3 runs to 13 residues. Trimming took off 1 base at V and 1 base at J, with 5 bases between the two ends. Profiled with immunoSEQ multiplex PCR; TCRdb holds only in-frame clones, not every one. The data contain around 100,000 clones, approximately 87% of them seen just once; the ten biggest clones take up approximately 16%. Whole-study findings and limits: White British people made up most donors, females outnumbered males, and clonal diversity was possibly underestimated. Across spike, vaccine-associated CD4 TCRs were found, dominant at 160-218 and 743-854. Spike-specific TCR breadth and depth rose after two AZD1222 doses.

V usage is TRBV5-8 and J usage is TRBJ1-1; D gene unclear. The receptor was isolated from an adult in good health. The source material was peripheral blood, sampled on day 0 of AZD1222 vaccination. The CDR3 DNA reads as TGTGCCAGCAGCTTGAGAGGGAACACTGAAGCTTTCTTT. Protein sequence: CASSLRGNTEAFF.